The rows below give T cell receptor beta chains drawn from one sample of a study of cytomegalovirus exposure and HLA in healthy donors. Here immunoSEQ multiplex PCR was the method, and the copy in TCRdb shows in-frame clones only, minus some. The sample lists 130,000 or so clones, roughly 89% occurring once. Source material: PBMCs. The receptors come from a woman aged 18-35 years in good health and CMV-seronegative. Both conserved end residues are part of each CDR3. A D gene is named only where the DNA matches it firmly. Rows may omit the clone size; those that give it use once, few, many or a size class.

NA	TRBV7-9	TRBJ1-3	15	NA	CASSFRGVSGNTIYF	TGTGCCAGCAGCTTCCGGGGGGTCTCTGGAAACACCATATATTTT
NA	TRBV5-1	TRBJ2-3	15	NA	CASSLDLRAGDTQYF	TGCGCCAGCAGCTTGGATCTCAGGGCGGGGGATACGCAGTATTTT
TRBD1	TRBV4-1	TRBJ1-2	14	few	CASSQQDRGDGYTF	TGCGCCAGCAGCCAACAGGACAGGGGAGATGGCTACACCTTC
NA	TRBV18	TRBJ2-1	16	NA	CASSPSDSRRHNEQFF	TGTGCCAGCTCACCATCGGACTCTCGCCGACACAATGAGCAGTTCTTC
NA	TRBV30	TRBJ1-3	15	NA	CAWSTQGLAGNTIYF	TGTGCCTGGAGTACACAGGGTCTGGCTGGAAACACCATATATTTT
NA	TRBV5-1	TRBJ2-1	15	NA	CASSLDQGAYNEQFF	TGCGCCAGCAGCTTGGATCAGGGTGCTTACAATGAGCAGTTCTTC
NA	TRBV28	TRBJ1-1	13	NA	CASSPEENTEAFF	TGTGCCAGCAGCCCCGAGGAGAACACTGAAGCTTTCTTT
TRBD1	TRBV7-9	TRBJ1-2	18	NA	CASSSDFLKGQFDYGYTF	TGTGCCAGCAGCTCCGATTTTTTAAAGGGACAGTTTGACTATGGCTACACCTTC
NA	TRBV6-5	TRBJ1-2	12	few	CASSANPVGYTF	TGTGCCAGCAGTGCTAATCCTGTTGGCTACACCTTC
TRBD1	TRBV9	TRBJ1-2	15	NA	CASSGGTGGGYGYTF	TGTGCCAGCAGCGGAGGGACAGGGGGAGGGTATGGCTACACCTTC
TRBD1	TRBV30	TRBJ1-2	13	NA	CAWSSGTVYGYTF	TGTGCCTGGAGTTCCGGGACAGTCTATGGCTACACCTTC
TRBD2	TRBV7-2	TRBJ2-1	17	NA	CASSAKLAGASYNEQFF	TGTGCCAGCAGCGCAAAACTAGCGGGAGCATCGTACAATGAGCAGTTCTTC
TRBD1	TRBV28	TRBJ1-5	15	once	CASTIQGASNQPQHF	TGTGCCAGCACAATTCAGGGGGCAAGCAATCAGCCCCAGCATTTT
TRBD2	TRBV4-2	TRBJ2-5	14	once	CASRGGGAQETQYF	TGTGCCAGCCGGGGCGGGGGGGCTCAGGAGACCCAGTACTTC
NA	TRBV7-2	TRBJ2-7	14	NA	CASSPASGVYEQYF	TGTGCCAGCAGCCCAGCTTCAGGGGTCTACGAGCAGTACTTC
NA	TRBV28	TRBJ2-7	13	NA	CASAQPGDYEQYF	TGTGCCAGCGCCCAGCCGGGAGACTACGAGCAGTACTTC
TRBD1	TRBV11-2	TRBJ1-4	15	NA	CASRLRDRVNEKLFF	TGTGCCAGCAGACTCCGGGACAGGGTTAATGAAAAACTGTTTTTT
NA	TRBV10-2	TRBJ1-5	16	NA	CASSDGPAGGNQPQHF	TGCGCCAGCAGTGATGGTCCGGCAGGGGGCAATCAGCCCCAGCATTTT
TRBD1	TRBV30	TRBJ2-7	12	NA	CAWSLTGTEQYF	TGTGCCTGGAGTTTGACAGGGACCGAGCAGTACTTC
NA	TRBV5-1	TRBJ1-4	17	NA	CASSPVSQGAANEKLFF	TGCGCCAGCAGCCCAGTATCACAGGGAGCAGCTAATGAAAAACTGTTTTTT
TRBD1	TRBV11-2	TRBJ1-4	17	once	CASSRDRAGILNEKLFF	TGTGCCAGCAGCCGGGACAGGGCAGGGATACTTAATGAAAAACTGTTTTTT
TRBD1	TRBV5-1	TRBJ2-7	18	NA	CASSLGTGGSGPLGEQYF	TGCGCCAGCAGCTTGGGGACAGGGGGCTCGGGCCCCCTTGGCGAGCAGTACTTC
NA	TRBV4-3	TRBJ2-1	19	NA	CASSQATPNPSRGYNEQFF	TGCGCCAGCAGCCAAGCGACTCCCAACCCCAGCAGGGGCTACAATGAGCAGTTCTTC
TRBD1	TRBV28	TRBJ1-5	14	NA	CASRGPGGSQPQHF	TGTGCCAGCAGGGGCCCAGGGGGTTCTCAGCCCCAGCATTTT
TRBD2	TRBV28	TRBJ2-7	15	NA	CASSSTSGTSYEQYF	TGTGCCAGCAGTTCGACTAGCGGGACGTCCTACGAGCAGTACTTC
NA	TRBV7-9	TRBJ2-3	13	NA	CASSPRGPDTQYF	TGTGCCAGCAGCCCCCGTGGCCCAGATACGCAGTATTTT
NA	TRBV7-9	TRBJ1-1	12	NA	CASSSLYTEAFF	TGTGCCAGCAGCTCCCTCTACACTGAAGCTTTCTTT
TRBD1	TRBV2	TRBJ2-2	16	NA	CARRKTGTGTTGELFF	TGTGCCAGAAGGAAAACCGGGACAGGGACCACCGGGGAGCTGTTTTTT
TRBD2	TRBV10-3	TRBJ2-7	15	many	CAISESGGKPYEQYF	TGTGCCATCAGTGAGTCGGGGGGGAAACCCTACGAGCAGTACTTC
NA	TRBV28	TRBJ2-7	14	NA	CASSLSGPSYEQYF	TGTGCCAGCAGTTTATCAGGGCCCTCCTACGAGCAGTACTTC
NA	TRBV5-8	TRBJ1-2	15	NA	CASSLARLKTYGYTF	TGTGCCAGCAGCTTGGCCAGGCTCAAGACCTATGGCTACACCTTC
NA	TRBV11-2	TRBJ2-1	19	NA	CASSLGWSSVSNEINEQFF	TGTGCCAGCAGCTTAGGTTGGAGTTCCGTGAGCAATGAGATAAATGAGCAGTTCTTC
TRBD1	TRBV7-9	TRBJ2-5	15	NA	CASNNPRQGKETQYF	TGTGCCAGCAACAACCCAAGACAGGGAAAAGAGACCCAGTACTTC
TRBD2	TRBV9	TRBJ2-3	16	NA	CASSVAAGGPTDTQYF	TGTGCCAGCAGCGTAGCAGCGGGGGGCCCCACAGATACGCAGTATTTT
TRBD1	TRBV18	TRBJ2-7	15	NA	CASSAPGTGTREQYF	TGTGCCAGCTCAGCTCCCGGGACAGGGACTCGGGAGCAGTACTTC
NA	TRBV27	TRBJ2-7	14	NA	CASSLGTQPYEQYF	TGTGCCAGCAGCCTCGGGACACAACCCTACGAGCAGTACTTC
TRBD1	TRBV28	TRBJ1-2	13	NA	CASSPTGTYGYTF	TGTGCCAGCAGTCCGACAGGGACCTATGGCTACACCTTC
TRBD2	TRBV4-2	TRBJ2-1	12	NA	CASSQGGGMEFF	TGTGCCAGCAGCCAAGGGGGGGGAATGGAGTTCTTC
NA	TRBV7-2	TRBJ1-5	14	few	CASSTRRNNQPQHF	TGTGCCAGCAGTACGAGGCGTAACAATCAGCCCCAGCATTTT
NA	TRBV7-4	TRBJ1-5	15	NA	CASSLGEGSRDTQHF	TGTGCCAGCAGCTTAGGAGAAGGGTCCAGGGATACCCAGCATTTT
NA	TRBV6-1	TRBJ1-5	12	NA	CASMQGGQPQHF	TGTGCCAGCATGCAGGGTGGTCAGCCCCAGCATTTT
NA	TRBV28	TRBJ1-4	13	NA	CASQGQIREKLFF	TGTGCCAGCCAGGGGCAAATTAGGGAAAAACTGTTTTTT
NA	TRBV2	TRBJ2-7	15	NA	CASTLRRLVGREQYF	TGTGCCAGCACCCTGCGCCGACTAGTCGGGCGCGAGCAGTACTTC
TRBD1	TRBV7-2	TRBJ2-4	14	once	CASSLGQGVDIQYF	TGTGCCAGCAGCTTGGGGCAGGGGGTCGACATTCAGTACTTC
NA	TRBV7-2	TRBJ2-1	14	NA	CASSPRYPNNEQFF	TGTGCCAGCAGCCCCCGTTATCCTAACAATGAGCAGTTCTTC
NA	TRBV13	TRBJ2-7	16	NA	CASSLGTGLLPPEQYF	TGTGCCAGCAGCTTAGGGACGGGACTTTTACCTCCCGAGCAGTACTTC
NA	TRBV9	TRBJ2-7	13	NA	CASSVAIGYEQYF	TGTGCCAGCAGCGTAGCTATCGGCTACGAGCAGTACTTC